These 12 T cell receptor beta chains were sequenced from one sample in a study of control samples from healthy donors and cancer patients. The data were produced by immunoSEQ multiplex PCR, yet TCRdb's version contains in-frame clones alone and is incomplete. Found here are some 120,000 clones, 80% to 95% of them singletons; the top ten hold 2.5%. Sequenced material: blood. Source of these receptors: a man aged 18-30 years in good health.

CDR3 amino acids: CASSVLAGGYNEQFF. CDR3 nucleotide sequence: TGTGCCAGCAGCGTACTAGCGGGAGGATACAATGAGCAGTTCTTC. J is TRBJ2-1 and V is TRBV11-1; 12 bases fit TRBD2. The junction had 3 bases not matched to a gene; V was cut back by 5 bases and J by 4 bases. The CDR3 has 15 residues. The germline V gene encodes CDR1 SGHAT and CDR2 FQDESV (reference sequence).

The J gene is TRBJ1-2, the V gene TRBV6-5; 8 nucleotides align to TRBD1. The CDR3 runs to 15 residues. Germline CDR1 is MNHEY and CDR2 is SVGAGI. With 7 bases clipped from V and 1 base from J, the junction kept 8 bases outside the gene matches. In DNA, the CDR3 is TGTGCCAGCATTAGGGGACAGGCTGATAACTATGGCTACACCTTC. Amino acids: CASIRGQADNYGYTF.

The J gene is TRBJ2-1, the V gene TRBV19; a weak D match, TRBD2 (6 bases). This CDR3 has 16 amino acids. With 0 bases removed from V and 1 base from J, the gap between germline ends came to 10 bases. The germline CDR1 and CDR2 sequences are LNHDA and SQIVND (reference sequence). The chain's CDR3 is CASSIEGGRSYNEQFF. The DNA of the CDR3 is TGTGCCAGTAGTATAGAGGGGGGTCGGTCCTACAATGAGCAGTTCTTC.

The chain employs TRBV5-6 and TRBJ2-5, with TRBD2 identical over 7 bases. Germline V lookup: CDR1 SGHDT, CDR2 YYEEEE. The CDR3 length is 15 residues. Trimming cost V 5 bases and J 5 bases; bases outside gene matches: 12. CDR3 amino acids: CASSRQGGLKETQYF. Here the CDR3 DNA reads TGTGCCAGCAGTCGGCAGGGAGGGCTCAAGGAGACCCAGTACTTC.

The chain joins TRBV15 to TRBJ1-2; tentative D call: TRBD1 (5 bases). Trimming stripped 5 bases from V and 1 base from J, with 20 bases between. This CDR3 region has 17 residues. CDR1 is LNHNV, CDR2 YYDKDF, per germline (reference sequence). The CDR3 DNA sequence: TGTGCCACCAGCGGGACCCTCGGCAGGGACGTTAACTATGGCTACACCTTC. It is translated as CATSGTLGRDVNYGYTF.

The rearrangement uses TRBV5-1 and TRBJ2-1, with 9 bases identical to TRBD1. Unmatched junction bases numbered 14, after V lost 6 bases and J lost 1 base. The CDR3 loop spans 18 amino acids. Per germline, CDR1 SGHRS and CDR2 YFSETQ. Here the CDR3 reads CASTGTGNLRLSYNEQFF. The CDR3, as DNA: TGCGCCAGCACAGGGACAGGGAATCTGCGGTTGTCCTACAATGAGCAGTTCTTC.

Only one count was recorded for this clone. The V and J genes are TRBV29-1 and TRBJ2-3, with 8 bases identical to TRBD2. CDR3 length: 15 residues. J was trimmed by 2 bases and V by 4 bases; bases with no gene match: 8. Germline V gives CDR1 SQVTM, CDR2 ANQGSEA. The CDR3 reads CSVVARAGATDTQYF. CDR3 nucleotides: TGCAGCGTTGTTGCTAGAGCGGGGGCCACAGATACGCAGTATTTT.

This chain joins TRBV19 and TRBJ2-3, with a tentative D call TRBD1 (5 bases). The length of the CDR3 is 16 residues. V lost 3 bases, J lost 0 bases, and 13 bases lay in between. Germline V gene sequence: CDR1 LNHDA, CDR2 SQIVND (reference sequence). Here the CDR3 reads CASSMESGISTDTQYF. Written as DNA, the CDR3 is TGTGCCAGTAGTATGGAGTCAGGGATTAGCACAGATACGCAGTATTTT.

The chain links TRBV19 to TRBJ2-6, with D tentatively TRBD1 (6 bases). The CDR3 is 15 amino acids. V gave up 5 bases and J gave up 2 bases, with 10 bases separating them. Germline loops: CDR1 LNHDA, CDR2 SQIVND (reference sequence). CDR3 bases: TGTGCCAGTAGTTGGGCAGGGGCTGGGGCCAACGTCCTGACTTTC. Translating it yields CASSWAGAGANVLTF.

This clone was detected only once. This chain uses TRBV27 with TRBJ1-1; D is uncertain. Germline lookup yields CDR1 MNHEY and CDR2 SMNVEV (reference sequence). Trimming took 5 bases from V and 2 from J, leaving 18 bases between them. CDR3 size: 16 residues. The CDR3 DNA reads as TGTGCCAGCAGTAAATTTACCAGGACCAGTAACACTGAAGCTTTCTTT. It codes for CASSKFTRTSNTEAFF.

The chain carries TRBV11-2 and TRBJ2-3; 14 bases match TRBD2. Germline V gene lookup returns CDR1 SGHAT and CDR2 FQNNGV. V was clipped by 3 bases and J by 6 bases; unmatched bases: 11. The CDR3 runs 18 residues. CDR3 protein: CASSFTTSGGAGADTQYF. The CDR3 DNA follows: TGTGCCAGCAGCTTTACGACTAGCGGGGGGGCTGGGGCCGATACGCAGTATTTT.

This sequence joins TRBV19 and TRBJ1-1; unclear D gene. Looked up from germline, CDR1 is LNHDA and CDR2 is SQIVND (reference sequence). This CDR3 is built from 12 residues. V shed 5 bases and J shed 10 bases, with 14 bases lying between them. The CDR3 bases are TGTGCCAGTAGTCGGACGGGATCTGGAGCTTTCTTT. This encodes CASSRTGSGAFF.